What follows is one TCR beta chain and its context. The clone's antigen remains unknown. Base qualities were left out, and no much larger clone turns up one base away. CDR1 and CDR2 were assigned from the germline V gene (reference sequence) as SGHKS and YYEKEE. Inclusive of the bounding cysteine and phenylalanine, the CDR3 is 14 residues long. Only the CDR3 part of the read is kept: 42 bases, read in frame from the first base. Relative to germline, V is 1 base shorter and J is 1 base shorter, with 7 bases between their ends. The entry originates in a study of Ad26.COV2.S vaccination and SARS-CoV-2 variants (dated by TCRdb to 2020 to 2023). Study-wide context: Donors in the vaccine arm were drawn from COV1001, a multicentre, randomized, double-blind, placebo-controlled phase I-IIa trial testing Ad26.COV2.S in healthy adults. Ad26.COV2.S was given intramuscularly at 5x10^10 or 1x10^11 viral particles, as a single shot or as two shots 56 days apart. The specificity and breadth of SARS-CoV-2-reactive T cell receptors after Ad26.COV2.S vaccination were assessed by TCRbeta repertoire sequencing. The TCR-sequenced set comprised roughly 30 samples: around 20 Ad26.COV2.S vaccine recipients, 5 placebo recipients and 8 SARS-CoV-2 convalescent individuals. Trial participants were randomized into five groups of five, in which low-dose or high-dose Ad26.COV2.S was given once or twice, or placebo was given on both occasions. Investigators remained blinded to trial group allocation during experiments and outcome assessment.

Broader findings and caveats from the paper: Substantial breadth of spike-specific CD8+ and CD4+ T cell responses was reported after vaccination. Comparing responses between vaccine doses or regimens was not something the study was powered to do. The authors noted that total T cell responses may have been underestimated by the TCR breadth and depth analyses. Higher spike-specific TCR breadth was observed in Ad26.COV2.S recipients than in placebo recipients (P = 0.0014). Comparable non-spike TCR breadth was observed between vaccine and placebo recipients, consistent with only spike being contained in the vaccine.

The immunoSEQ Assay was used to sequence TCRbeta CDR3 regions. After extraction, genomic DNA underwent amplification by bias-controlled multiplex PCR, followed by high-throughput sequencing. On the study's bioinformatics: To quantify the absolute abundance of each unique TCRbeta CDR3 region, sequences were collapsed and filtered. T cell fraction was estimated by normalization of TCRbeta template counts to usable DNA, with usable DNA being measured through amplification of reference genes present in all nucleated cells. Repertoire TCRs were annotated as SARS-CoV-2-specific by exact matching of V gene, CDR3 amino acid sequence and J gene to a known reactive TCR set. MIRA supplied the reference SARS-CoV-2 TCR set, which was filtered for enrichment in COVID-19-positive ImmuneCODE repertoires so that public or cross-reactive TCRs were removed. Using the MIRA antigens, annotated TCRs were further analysed by specific ORF or by position within an ORF. Breadth was defined as annotated unique rearrangements over total unique productive rearrangements; depth was the summed frequency of those rearrangements. Two-sided Wilcoxon rank-sum tests were applied when comparing TCR breadth between groups. As stored in TCRdb, this immuneACCESS dataset retains in-frame rearrangements with V and J assigned. A fraction of the clones does not appear; measured against another copy, unresolved V genes explain less than half of the discrepancy, and the remainder lacks a known reason. Clone size and V and J calls were adopted from that table, with D and trimming inferred from the DNA. The table for this sample lists about 430,000 clones; 90% of them were counted only once. The top ten hold 9% to 15% of the sample.

This specimen's treatment or condition label, per the study, means: over 15 received Ad26.COV2.S at low or high dose, single or two shots; about 5 received placebo; per-sample allocation not given. Repertoires of vaccine and placebo recipients were sequenced from samples taken on day 63 after the first injection. Cohort 1b enrolled about 25 adults aged 18-55 years at a single site in Boston, USA, between 29 July and 7 August 2020. Ad26.COV2.S was a replication-incompetent adenovirus type 26 vector expressing a prefusion-stabilized SARS-CoV-2 spike protein from the original Wuhan strain. The rearrangement joined TRBV5-5 to TRBJ2-3; the D segment cannot be called with confidence. The TCR was taken from a person aged 18-65 years who received the Ad26.COV2.S COVID-19 vaccine or a placebo. This material consisted of peripheral blood, taken in a trial of Ad26.COV2.S vaccine versus placebo. The DNA sequence is given as TGTGCCAGCAGCTTGTCTGGGGGCACAGATACGCAGTATTTT. Its product reads: CASSLSGGTDTQYF.